These T cell receptor beta chains were read from a single sample in a study of T-cell reconstitution after alpha-beta-depleted transplantation in children. A single record per CDR3 protein comes from TCRdb applying MiXCR to the PCR reads. The sample carries approximately 16,000 distinct CDR3 sequences, 5.1% recorded once. The starting material was PBMCs, obtained before TCRalphabeta/CD19-depleted stem cell transplant. Source of these receptors: a boy aged 5-17 years with acute lymphoblastic leukemia, due to receive a stem cell transplant. Each CDR3 is given with its conserved first and last residue. A D gene is named only where the DNA matches it firmly. Only some rows state a clone size, as once, few, many or a class for expanded clones.

clone size	D gene	CDR3 length	V gene	J gene	CDR3 DNA	CDR3 protein
many	TRBD1	14	TRBV28	TRBJ1-2	TGTGCCAGCAGTCTTTGGACAGGCTATGGAGGCTACACCTTC	CASSLWTGYGGYTF
medium-sized	NA	14	TRBV7-9	TRBJ1-4	TGTGCCAGCAGCCGAGAAACAGGGCATGAAAAACTGTTTTTT	CASSRETGHEKLFF
medium-sized	NA	11	TRBV12-3/TRBV12-4	TRBJ1-1	TGTGCCAGCAGTTTCCGACAGGAAGCTTTCTTT	CASSFRQEAFF
many	TRBD2	16	TRBV11-2	TRBJ2-2	TGTGCCAGCAGCCCCGGGGGGACCACGACCACCGGGGAGCTGTTTTTT	CASSPGGTTTTGELFF
many	NA	15	TRBV5-1	TRBJ1-2	TGCGCCAGCAGTTTCGAACCGGGTGCTTGGTACGGCTACACCTTC	CASSFEPGAWYGYTF
NA	TRBD2	15	TRBV27	TRBJ2-7	TGTGCCAGCAGCCGGCCCACTAGCGGGGTTCAGCAGCAGTACTTC	CASSRPTSGVQQQYF
many	NA	13	TRBV29-1	TRBJ2-5	TGCAGCGTTGCAGTAGCACTACAAGAGACCCAGTACTTC	CSVAVALQETQYF
many	NA	15	TRBV4-3	TRBJ2-2	TGCGCCAGCAGAGAAAGGGCAGGGGGGGCCGGGGAGCTGTTTTTT	CASRERAGGAGELFF
many	TRBD1	19	TRBV29-1	TRBJ2-6	TGCAGCGTTGAAGATATCGATGACAGGGGGTCGGCTGGGGCCAACGTCCTGACTTTC	CSVEDIDDRGSAGANVLTF
NA	TRBD1	15	TRBV24-1	TRBJ2-5	TGTGCCACCAGTGGGACCGCGACAGGGGGTTCAGGGTGGTACTTC	CATSGTATGGSGWYF
many	NA	12	TRBV7-2	TRBJ1-1	TGTGCCAGCAGCTTTTTACGGGTCGAAGCTTTCTTT	CASSFLRVEAFF
many	NA	15	TRBV7-3	TRBJ2-6	TGTGCCAGCAGTAACTGGGGGGTGGGGGCCAACGTCCTGACTTTC	CASSNWGVGANVLTF
medium-sized	NA	14	TRBV5-1	TRBJ2-5	TGCGCCAGCAGCTTGGTCAGGGTGGAGGAGACCCAGTACTTC	CASSLVRVEETQYF
many	TRBD2	14	TRBV28	TRBJ2-1	TGTGCCAGCATCAATTCCGGGGGGGGGTATGAGCAGTTCTTC	CASINSGGGYEQFF
many	NA	15	TRBV5-1	TRBJ2-5	TGCGCCAGCAGCTTTGCAGGAGGCACCCCAGAGACCCAGTACTTC	CASSFAGGTPETQYF
many	NA	14	TRBV7-2	TRBJ1-2	TGTGCCAGCAGCTTAGTCGGGCAGACCTATGGCTACACCTTC	CASSLVGQTYGYTF
few	NA	14	TRBV10-2	TRBJ1-3	TGCGCCAGCAGTGATCGGAGCTCTGGAAACACCATATATTTT	CASSDRSSGNTIYF
many	NA	14	TRBV6-2/TRBV6-3	TRBJ2-2	TGTGCCAGCAGTTTATGGCTAGCAACCGGGGAGCTGTTTTTT	CASSLWLATGELFF
NA	NA	19	TRBV5-4	TRBJ1-3	TGTGCCAGCAGCTTGGAAGTTTGGATTGGGGACACCTCTGGAAACACCATATATTTT	CASSLEVWIGDTSGNTIYF
NA	TRBD2	16	TRBV29-1	TRBJ2-1	TGCAGCGTTGGGGCTAGCGGGGGGGCCTCCTACAATGAGCAGTTCTTC	CSVGASGGASYNEQFF
medium-sized	NA	15	TRBV7-9	TRBJ1-5	TGTGCCAGCAGCGCTGATGGATATAGCAATCAGCCCCAGCATTTT	CASSADGYSNQPQHF
many	NA	14	TRBV6-5	TRBJ1-1	TGTGCCAGCAGTTCCTCGGGACCGAACACTGAAGCTTTCTTT	CASSSSGPNTEAFF
many	NA	17	TRBV5-6	TRBJ2-2	TGTGCCAGCAGCTCCCACCTAGGGCGGCGGGACACCGGGGAGCTGTTTTTT	CASSSHLGRRDTGELFF
many	TRBD1	16	TRBV7-2	TRBJ1-3	TGTGCCAGCAGCTCATACGGGACAGGGGGCGGAAACACCATATATTTT	CASSSYGTGGGNTIYF
medium-sized	TRBD2	16	TRBV20-1	TRBJ2-7	TGCAGTGCTAGAGATCTAGCGGGAGACCGGTTGTACGAGCAGTACTTC	CSARDLAGDRLYEQYF
medium-sized	NA	12	TRBV7-9	TRBJ2-7	TGTGCCAGCGTGACACCCTGGGGCGAGCAGTACTTC	CASVTPWGEQYF
many	TRBD1	14	TRBV28	TRBJ1-1	TGTGCCAGCAGCGTCCGTGGACAGGGAAGTGGAGCTTTCTTT	CASSVRGQGSGAFF
many	NA	13	TRBV20-1	TRBJ2-3	TGCAGTGCTAGGCACTATCGGAGGGATACGCAGTATTTT	CSARHYRRDTQYF
many	TRBD1	17	TRBV27	TRBJ2-3	TGTGCCAGCAGTTTTTCACTCCGGGACAGGGGGCCAGATACGCAGTATTTT	CASSFSLRDRGPDTQYF
many	NA	15	TRBV3-1	TRBJ2-3	TGTGCCAGCAGCCAAGAGAATGGGGCATGGGATACGCAGTATTTT	CASSQENGAWDTQYF
many	NA	15	TRBV7-8	TRBJ1-2	TGTGCCAGCAGCTTAGTTCCCGGACCGGGAAATGGCTACACCTTC	CASSLVPGPGNGYTF
many	NA	14	TRBV12-3/TRBV12-4	TRBJ1-5	TGTGCCAGCAGTTTCAAGGGGGGCTATCAGCCCCAGCATTTT	CASSFKGGYQPQHF
many	TRBD1	13	TRBV7-9	TRBJ1-2	TGTGCCAGCAGCAAGACAGGGCCATATGGCTACACCTTC	CASSKTGPYGYTF
many	NA	15	TRBV20-1	TRBJ1-2	TGCAGTGCTAGTATGACCCTGGGAGGGGCGTTGGGCTACACCTTC	CSASMTLGGALGYTF
NA	NA	20	TRBV20-1	TRBJ2-7	TGCTGCTTCTGGGGCCCTGCTCCGGGCCAGCCAAGTATTAGCTCCTACGAGCAGTACTTC	CCFWGPAPGQPSISSYEQYF
many	NA	16	TRBV20-1	TRBJ2-1	TGCAGTGCTAGAGATGCGGCCGATAGCTCCTACAATGAGCAGTTCTTC	CSARDAADSSYNEQFF
many	NA	13	TRBV5-6	TRBJ2-3	TGTGCCACTACGGACTGGGCGGGAGATACGCAGTATTTT	CATTDWAGDTQYF
few	NA	15	TRBV11-3	TRBJ2-5	TGTGCCAGCAGCCCGGGGGGGACAGCGGCAGAGACCCAGTACTTC	CASSPGGTAAETQYF
many	NA	12	TRBV29-1	TRBJ2-5	TGCAGCGTCTGGACCCTACAAGAGACCCAGTACTTC	CSVWTLQETQYF
many	NA	15	TRBV6-1	TRBJ2-3	TGTGCCAGCAGTCTCATGGGCGGGGCCCCAGATACGCAGTATTTT	CASSLMGGAPDTQYF
medium-sized	NA	15	TRBV7-6	TRBJ2-5	TGTGCCAGCAGCCCGGAGGCTGGGGGGCTGGAGACCCAGTACTTC	CASSPEAGGLETQYF
few	NA	14	TRBV19	TRBJ2-7	TGTGCCAGTAGTATTGGTGGGGACGGATACGAGCAGTACTTC	CASSIGGDGYEQYF
many	NA	15	TRBV7-2	TRBJ2-2	TGTGCCAGCAGCCTACGACAGACGAACACCGGGGAGCTGTTTTTT	CASSLRQTNTGELFF
many	NA	11	TRBV20-1	TRBJ2-1	TGCAGTGCTAGGCCTAGCAATGAGCAGTTCTTC	CSARPSNEQFF
NA	TRBD1	15	TRBV19	TRBJ1-1	TGTGCCAGCGCCCTACAGGGGGCAGGGAACACTGAAGCTTTCTTT	CASALQGAGNTEAFF
many	NA	16	TRBV7-9	TRBJ1-1	TGTGCCAGCAGCCGTTTGGACACCCCTATGAACACTGAAGCTTTCTTT	CASSRLDTPMNTEAFF
many	NA	13	TRBV6-2/TRBV6-3	TRBJ2-3	TGTGCCAGCAGTTACGGGGCGCCAGATACGCAGTATTTT	CASSYGAPDTQYF
many	NA	16	TRBV6-1	TRBJ2-1	TGTGCCAGCAGGACGGGGAGCAGGGGATCCTACAATGAGCAGTTCTTC	CASRTGSRGSYNEQFF
many	NA	16	TRBV4-3	TRBJ1-2	TGCGCCAGCAGCCAAGCTTCCGGGCTGCGGGTCTATGGCTACACCTTC	CASSQASGLRVYGYTF
many	TRBD1	14	TRBV20-1	TRBJ1-5	TGCAGTGCTAGAGGGGGACAGGGCAATCAGCCCCAGCATTTT	CSARGGQGNQPQHF
NA	TRBD2	18	TRBV2	TRBJ2-3	TGTACCTGCAGTCCCCCTTCTAGCGGGGGCCTCCCGGCAGATACGCAGTATTTT	CTCSPPSSGGLPADTQYF
few	NA	15	TRBV28	TRBJ2-5	TGTGCCAGCAGTTTATATCGGAGGGTCCAAGAGACCCAGTACTTC	CASSLYRRVQETQYF
many	NA	14	TRBV27	TRBJ2-7	TGTGCCAGCAGTCCCTGGGGCAATGACTACGAGCAGTACTTC	CASSPWGNDYEQYF
many	NA	12	TRBV6-2/TRBV6-3	TRBJ1-5	TGTGCCAGCGGCTATAGCAATCAGCCCCAGCATTTT	CASGYSNQPQHF
few	NA	14	TRBV6-2/TRBV6-3	TRBJ2-3	TGTGCCAGCAGTTACGTCGGTTTCACAGATACGCAGTATTTT	CASSYVGFTDTQYF
many	NA	12	TRBV19	TRBJ2-7	TGTGCCAGTAGTCTCGGGGCCTACGAGCAGTACTTC	CASSLGAYEQYF